One and the same sample provided the 15 T cell receptor beta chains below, sequenced in a study of T cell repertoires in cytomegalovirus infection. TCRdb processed the reads anew with MiXCR; each CDR3 protein has one entry. The data show some 160,000 distinct CDR3 sequences, 15% to 20% seen once. The sample consisted of CD8+ T cells from PBMCs. The receptor set was obtained from a human donor in good health (CMV status not recorded). Some clones in this sample may be carry-over from other donors' samples.

The chain has TRBV7-8 and TRBJ1-1, with a tentative D call TRBD1 (5 bases). CDR3 length: 18 amino acids. CDR1 is SGHVS and CDR2 is FQNEAQ in the germline V gene. Trimming removed 1 base from V and 3 bases from J, with 21 bases in between. The CDR3, as DNA: TGTGCCAGCAGCTTAGGAACTATTCGGAGCCGGGGGTACACTGAAGCTTTCTTT. Its translation: CASSLGTIRSRGYTEAFF.

V usage is TRBV7-9 and J usage is TRBJ1-2; D remains unclear. The CDR3 sequence is 12 residues long. V lost 1 base and J 4 bases, leaving 4 bases between the germline ends. Germline CDR1 reads SEHNR; CDR2 reads FQNEAQ (reference sequence). The CDR3 region has the DNA TGTGCCAGCAGCTTAGTCTTCTATGGCTACACCTTC. It yields the protein CASSLVFYGYTF.

V gene TRBV6-1 combines with J gene TRBJ2-7; 7 positions agree with TRBD2. The V gene end was trimmed by 6 bases and the J gene end by 2 bases; junction bases not matched to a gene: 7. The CDR3 length is 14 residues. In germline, CDR1 is MNHNS, CDR2 SASEGT. CDR3 coding DNA: TGTGCCAGCAGATTTGGCGGGAGTACCTACGAGCAGTACTTC. As protein: CASRFGGSTYEQYF.

This clonotype was counted a few times. This sequence joins TRBV4-2 and TRBJ1-1; D gene uncertain. V dropped 0 bases and J dropped 5 bases, with 7 bases sitting between them. The CDR3 totals 13 residues. Germline CDR1 and CDR2: LGHNA and YNFKEQ. The CDR3 sequence: CASSQEGRTEAFF. CDR3 nucleotide sequence: TGTGCCAGCAGCCAAGAGGGGAGAACTGAAGCTTTCTTT.

This clonotype was seen only a few times. The J gene is TRBJ1-1, the V gene TRBV6-4, with TRBD1 as a possible D gene (6 bases). The V end was cut by 1 base, the J end by 0 bases, with 12 bases between. CDR3 size: 16 residues. Germline V lookup: CDR1 MRHNA, CDR2 SNTAGT. CDR3 region: CASSDCRGLLNTEAFF. The CDR3 DNA reads TGTGCCAGCAGTGACTGCCGGGGGCTGCTGAACACTGAAGCTTTCTTT.

This clonotype was seen only a few times. The chain couples TRBV12-3 or TRBV12-4 to TRBJ2-7; no reliable D call. Trimming left V 6 bases short and J 6 bases short, with 9 bases between. The CDR3 sequence is 11 residues long. The CDR3 is CASRVSTEQYF. The CDR3 nucleotides read TGTGCCAGCAGGGTTAGTACCGAGCAGTACTTC.

This clonotype has a count of ten or more. The chain joins TRBV7-2 to TRBJ2-7; possibly TRBD1 for D (6 bases). V was clipped by 1 base and J by 3 bases, with 19 bases between them. This CDR3 has 17 amino acids. Germline V CDR1 and CDR2: SGHTA, FQGNSA. This CDR3 is CASSLGGQSTALYEQYF. The CDR3 coding sequence is TGTGCCAGCAGCTTAGGTGGACAGTCAACTGCCCTCTACGAGCAGTACTTC.

J is TRBJ2-3 and V is TRBV6-2 or TRBV6-3; D not resolved. Germline V gene lookup returns CDR1 MNHEY and CDR2 SVGEGT. The CDR3 is 16 residues long. V dropped 0 bases and J dropped 2 bases, with 12 bases sitting between them. CDR3 DNA sequence: TGTGCCAGCAGTTACTCCTGGCCGACCTACACAGATACGCAGTATTTT. As protein: CASSYSWPTYTDTQYF.

The chain couples TRBV7-8 to TRBJ2-5; no reliable D call. Trimming took 6 bases from V and 3 from J, leaving 8 bases between them. This CDR3 has 12 residues. Germline CDR1 is SGHVS and CDR2 is FQNEAQ. As DNA, the CDR3 is TGTGCCAGCAGTGAGTTCAAAGAGACCCAGTACTTC. Its translation: CASSEFKETQYF.

The chain employs TRBV7-9 and TRBJ1-4; 7 bases are shared with TRBD1. The length of the CDR3 is 15 residues. Germline V gives CDR1 SEHNR, CDR2 FQNEAQ (reference sequence). V lost 1 base to trimming and J lost 7 bases; unmatched junction nucleotides: 6. CDR3 in DNA: TGTGCCAGCAGCTTAGAAGGGGGCGCAGGTGAAAAACTGTTTTTT. Protein sequence: CASSLEGGAGEKLFF.

This chain joins TRBV28 and TRBJ2-7; D gene unclear. V was pared by 3 bases and J by 1 base, with 10 bases between. There are 14 residues in the CDR3. Germline V CDR1 and CDR2: MDHEN, SYDVKM. The CDR3 is CASSFPAGSYEQYF. CDR3 bases: TGTGCCAGCAGTTTTCCGGCCGGTTCCTACGAGCAGTACTTC.

This clonotype was observed at least ten times. As DNA, the CDR3 is TGTGCCAGCAGCCCTAGCGGCCTGGGAGAGACCCAGTACTTC. Translation: CASSPSGLGETQYF. The gene calls are TRBV7-2 and TRBJ2-5, with 7 bases that match TRBD2. Germline CDR1 reads SGHTA; CDR2 reads FQGNSA. The CDR3 runs 14 residues. Losses at the gene ends were 5 bases for V and 4 bases for J; bases not matched to a gene: 7.

This chain uses TRBV15 with TRBJ1-1; 7 nucleotides line up with TRBD1. Germline CDR1 LNHNV, CDR2 YYDKDF (reference sequence). The CDR3 sequence is 13 residues long. The V gene end was trimmed by 3 bases and the J gene end by 7 bases; junction bases not matched to a gene: 5. As DNA, the CDR3 is TGTGCCACCAGCAGCCGGGACAGTAGTGAAGCTTTCTTT. Encoded protein: CATSSRDSSEAFF.

This clonotype came up a few times. This rearrangement joins TRBV20-1 to TRBJ2-5, with D tentatively TRBD2 (5 bases). The V and J ends lost 3 bases and 5 bases respectively, with 19 bases between them. The CDR3 loop spans 15 amino acids. Germline V gene data show CDR1 as DFQATT and CDR2 as SNEGSKA (reference sequence). CDR3 amino acids: CSARAVGRFRETQYF. CDR3 DNA: TGCAGTGCTAGGGCGGTTGGGAGATTTAGGGAGACCCAGTACTTC.

The chain recombines TRBV29-1 with TRBJ1-1, with 7 bases lining up with TRBD1. The CDR3 runs to 14 residues. V lost 3 bases, J lost 3 bases, and 7 bases stayed unmatched. Per the germline V gene, CDR1 is SQVTM and CDR2 is ANQGSEA. The CDR3 here is CSVEGTESHTEAFF. The CDR3 DNA sequence: TGCAGCGTTGAGGGGACAGAGTCTCACACTGAAGCTTTCTTT.